This T cell receptor beta chain comes out of a study of neoadjuvant anti-PD-1 for oral cavity cancer. Study at large: Patients without progression received a fourth nivolumab dose around day 43, then surgical resection on days 50-56. Findings and limits, study-wide: Each response group had just three patients in TCR analyses.

This table comes from immunoSEQ multiplex PCR, and its TCRdb copy is limited to in-frame clones, with some not included. Among tens of thousands of clones, about four fifths were seen once, and the ten largest hold nearly 3.5%. J was trimmed by 2 bases and V by 6 bases; bases with no gene match: 7. Germline CDR1 MNHNY, CDR2 SVGAGI (reference sequence). CDR3 length: 16 amino acids. Notes on this clone: What it binds is unknown.

The sequencing used PBMCs, collected before nivolumab (anti-PD-1) treatment. The rearrangement links TRBV6-6 to TRBJ2-6; 7 bases line up with TRBD2. The clonotype was recovered from a person aged 35-79 years with oral cavity squamous cell carcinoma. The CDR3 sequence: CASRATREAGANVLTF. The CDR3, as DNA: TGTGCCAGCAGGGCGACACGGGAGGCTGGGGCCAACGTCCTGACTTTC.